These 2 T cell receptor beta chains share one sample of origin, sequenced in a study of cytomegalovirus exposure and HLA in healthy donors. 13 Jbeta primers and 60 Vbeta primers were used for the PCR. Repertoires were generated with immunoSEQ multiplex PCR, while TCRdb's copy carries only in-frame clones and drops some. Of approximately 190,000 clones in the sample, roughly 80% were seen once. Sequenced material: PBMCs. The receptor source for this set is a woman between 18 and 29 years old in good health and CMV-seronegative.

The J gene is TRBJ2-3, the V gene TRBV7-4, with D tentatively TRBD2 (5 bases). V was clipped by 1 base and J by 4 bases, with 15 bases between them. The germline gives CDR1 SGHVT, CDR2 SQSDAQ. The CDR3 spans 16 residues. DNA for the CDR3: TGTGCCAGCAGCTTAGGTTCGCGGGCTTCCCCAGATACGCAGTATTTT. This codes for CASSLGSRASPDTQYF.

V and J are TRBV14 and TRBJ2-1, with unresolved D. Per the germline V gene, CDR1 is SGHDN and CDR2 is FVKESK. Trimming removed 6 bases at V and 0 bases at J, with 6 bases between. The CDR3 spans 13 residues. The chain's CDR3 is CASSRSSYNEQFF. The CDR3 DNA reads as TGTGCCAGCAGTCGGAGCTCCTACAATGAGCAGTTCTTC.